Listed below are T cell receptor beta chains from one sample, sequenced in a study of OX40 agonist ivuxolimab in advanced cancers. Profiled with immunoSEQ multiplex PCR; TCRdb holds only in-frame clones, not every one. The data show about 62,000 clones, 79% seen once. This sample comprised CD4+ or CD8+ T cells sorted from blood, obtained in a trial of the OX40 agonist ivuxolimab. All receptors derive from an adult with an advanced solid tumor such as melanoma, head and neck, liver or kidney cancer. CDR3s include the opening cysteine and the closing phenylalanine or tryptophan. A D gene is named only where the DNA matches it firmly.

d_gene	j_gene	v_gene	CDR3aa
TRBD2	TRBJ2-1	TRBV27	CASSPLAGGNEQFF
NA	TRBJ2-6	TRBV11-3	CASSHVGAGANVLTF
TRBD2	TRBJ2-5	TRBV27	CASSLGTSGRETQYF
TRBD1	TRBJ2-1	TRBV5-1	CASSSMGQGAYNEQFF
NA	TRBJ2-5	TRBV30	CAWDSGQETQYF
NA	TRBJ1-1	TRBV11-3	CASSLDRSTEAFF
NA	TRBJ2-7	TRBV6-6	CASSQRARSNSDEQYF
TRBD2	TRBJ2-7	TRBV27	CASRTFPGLAGGRREQYF
NA	TRBJ2-5	TRBV11-2	CASSSERVGTQYF
TRBD1	TRBJ1-4	TRBV7-9	CASPIPGQGSEKLFF
NA	TRBJ1-5	TRBV19	CASSIVFGPSNQPQHF
NA	TRBJ2-2	TRBV4-1	CASSQDLDSLNTGELFF
NA	TRBJ1-2	TRBV5-6	CASSLYQINYGYTF
TRBD1	TRBJ2-7	TRBV5-4	CASSPGAGQGLYEQYF
NA	TRBJ2-5	TRBV29-1	CSGTASTRGETQYF
NA	TRBJ1-1	TRBV29-1	CSVAEWGMNTEAFF
NA	TRBJ2-5	TRBV18	CASSPYQETQYF
NA	TRBJ1-1	TRBV29-1	CSVEEGPTEAFF
TRBD1	TRBJ2-5	TRBV13	CASSSRDRVRETQYF
TRBD1	TRBJ2-1	TRBV7-2	CASSSGQGSYEQFF
NA	TRBJ2-3	TRBV30	CAWKQDTDTQYF
NA	TRBJ2-7	TRBV4-3	CASSQREGPYEQYF